A selection of T cell receptor beta chains follows, all from one sample in a study of blood T cell repertoires in COVID-19. Produced via immunoSEQ multiplex PCR; TCRdb's table is partial and in-frame only. The top ten hold roughly 6.2% of the sample, which has 130,000 to 150,000 clones, roughly 84% seen once. Sequencing input: PBMCs or T cells enriched from blood (not recorded which). These receptors originate from a woman aged 45-59 years who had been exposed to COVID-19. Each CDR3 is given with its conserved first and last residue. Each record gives: clone size, D gene, V gene, J gene, CDR3 protein, CDR3 DNA. D genes are given only for firm matches. The listing skips clone size in some rows; elsewhere it reads once, few, many or a size class.

.	TRBD1	TRBV30	TRBJ2-1	CAWSRGTGVNNEQFF	TGTGCCTGGTCCCGGGGGACAGGGGTTAATAATGAGCAGTTCTTC
many	.	TRBV12-5	TRBJ2-7	CASGLGLYEQYF	TGTGCTAGTGGTTTGGGACTCTACGAGCAGTACTTC
.	.	TRBV19	TRBJ1-2	CASSNGAGGTYGYTF	TGTGCCAGTAGTAATGGGGCGGGGGGAACCTATGGCTACACCTTC
.	TRBD1	TRBV5-1	TRBJ1-1	CASSRQGGRFSTEAFF	TGCGCCAGCAGCCGACAGGGGGGCCGTTTTTCCACTGAAGCTTTCTTT
few	TRBD2	TRBV3-1/TRBV3-2	TRBJ2-1	CASSQASSDSGSNEQFF	TGTGCCAGCAGCCAAGCTTCAAGCGATAGCGGGAGCAATGAGCAGTTCTTC
medium-sized	.	TRBV7-2	TRBJ1-5	CASSQIAGNQPQHF	TGTGCCAGCAGCCAAATTGCGGGCAATCAGCCCCAGCATTTT
.	.	TRBV7-2	TRBJ2-3	CASSLTLLVDTQYF	TGTGCCAGCAGCTTAACACTCCTAGTGGATACGCAGTATTTT
few	.	TRBV7-3	TRBJ2-1	CASSLSGVYNEQFF	TGTGCCAGCAGCTTATCGGGGGTCTACAATGAGCAGTTCTTC
.	TRBD1	TRBV2	TRBJ2-7	CASGRDRADEQYF	TGTGCCAGCGGAAGAGACAGGGCCGACGAGCAGTACTTC
.	TRBD2	TRBV29-1	TRBJ2-5	CSVVASGRGETQYF	TGCAGCGTTGTCGCTAGCGGGAGAGGAGAGACCCAGTACTTC
.	.	TRBV5-1	TRBJ1-1	CASSLRRQPNTEAFF	TGCGCCAGCAGCTTAAGGAGACAGCCGAACACTGAAGCTTTCTTT
few	TRBD1	TRBV11-2	TRBJ1-5	CASSFGTQTGGNQPQHF	TGTGCCAGCAGCTTTGGTACGCAGACAGGGGGCAATCAGCCCCAGCATTTT
.	TRBD1	TRBV29-1	TRBJ2-7	CSVGWSTGGILGDYEQYF	TGCAGCGTTGGTTGGTCGACAGGGGGAATCCTTGGGGACTACGAGCAGTACTTC
.	TRBD1	TRBV19	TRBJ1-5	CASSNRQGESNQPQHF	TGTGCCAGTAGTAACCGACAGGGAGAGAGCAATCAGCCCCAGCATTTT
.	TRBD1	TRBV9	TRBJ1-1	CASSVGRSGGLNTEAFF	TGTGCCAGCAGCGTAGGTCGGTCAGGGGGCTTGAACACTGAAGCTTTCTTT
.	TRBD2	TRBV6-5	TRBJ2-3	CASRPGLATDTQYF	TGTGCCAGCCGCCCGGGACTAGCGACAGATACGCAGTATTTT
.	TRBD2	TRBV9	TRBJ2-1	CASSVGLGLAGHEQFF	TGTGCCAGCAGCGTAGGACTTGGACTAGCGGGGCATGAGCAGTTCTTC
.	TRBD1	TRBV3-1/TRBV3-2	TRBJ1-2	CASSQRTGGYGYTF	TGTGCCAGCAGCCAACGGACAGGGGGATATGGCTACACCTTC
.	.	TRBV7-2	TRBJ2-7	CASSLGPDYEQYF	TGTGCCAGCAGCTTAGGGCCTGACTACGAGCAGTACTTC
.	.	TRBV27	TRBJ1-6	CASTPTGTYNSPLHF	TGTGCCAGCACCCCGACAGGCACCTATAATTCACCCCTCCACTTT
.	.	TRBV15	TRBJ2-1	CATSSVGSGSNEQFF	TGTGCCACCAGCTCAGTGGGCAGCGGGTCCAATGAGCAGTTCTTC
.	.	TRBV24-1	TRBJ1-5	CATSQGLDQPQHF	TGTGCCACCAGTCAGGGTTTAGATCAGCCCCAGCATTTT
.	.	TRBV6-1	TRBJ2-1	CASSEQINEQFF	TGTGCCAGCAGTGAACAGATTAATGAGCAGTTCTTC
.	TRBD1	TRBV29-1	TRBJ2-1	CSIPAAVWTGGHNEQFF	TGCAGCATACCCGCAGCTGTATGGACAGGGGGGCACAATGAGCAGTTCTTC
.	TRBD2	TRBV29-1	TRBJ2-5	CSVYAGTRRFQETQYF	TGCAGCGTTTACGCCGGGACTAGACGTTTCCAAGAGACCCAGTACTTC
once	.	TRBV27	TRBJ1-1	CALGRMNTEAFF	TGTGCCTTGGGGCGCATGAACACTGAAGCTTTCTTT
.	.	TRBV2	TRBJ1-2	CASSEGSGPNYGYTF	TGTGCCAGCAGTGAGGGGTCAGGGCCAAACTATGGCTACACCTTC
few	.	TRBV12-2	TRBJ2-7	CASRLDPSSNPPIIYEQYF	TGTGCAAGTCGCTTAGATCCCTCATCTAACCCACCCATCATCTACGAGCAGTACTTC
.	TRBD1	TRBV3-1/TRBV3-2	TRBJ1-2	CASSRIGGSGYGYTF	TGTGCCAGCAGCCGCATAGGGGGCAGTGGCTATGGCTACACCTTC
few	.	TRBV4-2	TRBJ1-5	CASSQVGTPGGNQPQHF	TGTGCCAGCAGCCAAGTAGGGACTCCGGGGGGCAATCAGCCCCAGCATTTT
.	TRBD2	TRBV5-1	TRBJ2-1	CASSFPPLRKRGPTYSYNEQFF	TGCGCCAGCAGCTTCCCTCCTTTAAGAAAGCGGGGACCGACCTACTCCTACAATGAGCAGTTCTTC
once	.	TRBV6-2/TRBV6-3	TRBJ2-5	CASSPPRGGETQYF	TGTGCCAGCAGTCCCCCTCGAGGGGGAGAGACCCAGTACTTC
.	.	TRBV2	TRBJ1-6	CASSERGASKNSPLHF	TGTGCCAGCAGTGAACGGGGGGCTTCAAAAAATTCACCCCTCCACTTT
once	.	TRBV20-1	TRBJ1-4	CSANREKKLFF	TGCAGTGCTAACAGGGAGAAAAAACTGTTTTTT
.	TRBD2	TRBV19	TRBJ2-1	CASSMWREGEQFF	TGTGCCAGTAGTATGTGGCGGGAGGGTGAGCAGTTCTTC
.	.	TRBV19	TRBJ2-3	CATTIGQDTQYF	TGTGCCACCACCATAGGACAGGATACGCAGTATTTT
.	.	TRBV27	TRBJ2-7	CASSFLGAYEQYF	TGTGCCAGCAGTTTCTTAGGGGCCTACGAGCAGTACTTC
.	.	TRBV11-2	TRBJ2-4	CASSFLPKGLGVDIQYF	TGTGCCAGCAGCTTCCTCCCTAAGGGGTTGGGCGTCGACATTCAGTACTTC
.	.	TRBV7-2	TRBJ1-6	CASSPRWAPRNSPLHF	TGTGCCAGCAGCCCACGGTGGGCCCCGAGAAATTCACCCCTCCACTTT
.	.	TRBV18	TRBJ2-2	CASSPNTGLLTNTGELFF	TGTGCCAGCTCACCCAATACAGGCCTGCTCACTAACACCGGGGAGCTGTTTTTT
once	.	TRBV11-2	TRBJ2-1	CASSSQDWYNEQFF	TGTGCCAGCAGCTCCCAGGATTGGTACAATGAGCAGTTCTTC
.	TRBD2	TRBV7-4	TRBJ2-5	CASSRCQREGLETQYF	TGTGCCAGCAGCCGTTGCCAGCGGGAGGGCTTAGAGACCCAGTACTTC
.	TRBD2	TRBV7-6	TRBJ2-1	CASSRRREGGNEQFF	TGTGCCAGCAGCCGCCGACGGGAGGGAGGCAATGAGCAGTTCTTC
.	.	TRBV12-3/TRBV12-4	TRBJ1-1	CASKSGGDTEAFF	TGTGCCAGCAAATCCGGGGGGGACACTGAAGCTTTCTTT
many	TRBD2	TRBV3-1/TRBV3-2	TRBJ2-7	CASSHGTSGSKPYEQYF	TGTGCCAGCAGCCACGGGACTAGCGGGAGCAAACCCTACGAGCAGTACTTC
.	.	TRBV5-5	TRBJ2-1	CASTFGGGPSYNEQFF	TGTGCCAGCACCTTTGGGGGCGGGCCCTCCTACAATGAGCAGTTCTTC
.	.	TRBV9	TRBJ1-2	CASSVAYNYGYTF	TGTGCCAGCAGCGTAGCCTATAACTATGGCTACACCTTC
.	TRBD2	TRBV18	TRBJ2-1	CASSPRASGGASNNEQFF	TGTGCCAGCTCACCACGGGCTAGCGGGGGGGCTTCGAACAATGAGCAGTTCTTC
.	TRBD1	TRBV12-5	TRBJ1-1	CASGLSQGAAAFF	TGTGCTAGTGGTTTGAGCCAGGGGGCTGCGGCTTTCTTT
few	.	TRBV2	TRBJ1-5	CASSEVRGSNQPQHF	TGTGCCAGCAGTGAAGTGCGGGGTAGCAATCAGCCCCAGCATTTT
.	TRBD1	TRBV2	TRBJ1-2	CASTGTASPMGYTF	TGTGCCAGTACCGGGACAGCGTCCCCAATGGGCTACACCTTC
few	.	TRBV29-1	TRBJ1-1	CSVEGGDGNTEAFF	TGCAGCGTTGAGGGAGGGGACGGAAACACTGAAGCTTTCTTT
.	.	TRBV21-1	TRBJ1-5	CASSTGQGNQPQHF	TGTGCCAGCAGCACGGGACAGGGTAATCAGCCCCAGCATTTT
.	.	TRBV27	TRBJ2-5	CASGRETQYF	TGTGCCAGCGGGAGAGAGACCCAGTACTTC
.	.	TRBV4-3	TRBJ1-2	CASSQGRTAPNYGYTF	TGCGCCAGCAGCCAAGGTCGGACAGCTCCTAACTATGGCTACACCTTC
.	.	TRBV7-9	TRBJ1-1	CASSRRGNTEAFF	TGTGCCAGCAGCCGACGGGGGAACACTGAAGCTTTCTTT
.	.	TRBV7-2	TRBJ1-2	CASSPIGRELYGYTF	TGTGCCAGCAGCCCGATTGGGCGGGAACTTTATGGCTACACCTTC
.	.	TRBV30	TRBJ2-2	CAWSNGNTGELFF	TGTGCCTGGAGCAACGGGAACACCGGGGAGCTGTTTTTT
.	TRBD1	TRBV7-9	TRBJ2-1	CASSLIQGAYNEQFF	TGTGCCAGCAGCTTAATACAGGGGGCCTACAATGAGCAGTTCTTC